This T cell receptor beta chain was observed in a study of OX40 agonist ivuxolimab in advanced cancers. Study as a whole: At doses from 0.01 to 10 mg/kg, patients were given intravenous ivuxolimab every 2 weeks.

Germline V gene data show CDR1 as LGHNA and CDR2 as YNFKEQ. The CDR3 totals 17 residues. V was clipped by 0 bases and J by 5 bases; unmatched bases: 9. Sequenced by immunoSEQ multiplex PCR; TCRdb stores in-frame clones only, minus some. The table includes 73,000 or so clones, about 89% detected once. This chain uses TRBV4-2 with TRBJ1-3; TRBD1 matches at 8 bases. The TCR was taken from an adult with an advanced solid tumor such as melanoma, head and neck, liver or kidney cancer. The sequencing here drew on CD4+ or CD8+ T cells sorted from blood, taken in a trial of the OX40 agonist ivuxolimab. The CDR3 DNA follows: TGTGCCAGCAGCCAAGATTACCCAGGGGGCAGCAGAAACACCATATATTTT. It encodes CASSQDYPGGSRNTIYF.